The source of this T cell receptor (beta chain) is a study of CD8+ T cells in alopecia areata. Across the study: Oral tofacitinib (5 to 10 mg twice daily) was administered to treated patients.

It was from alopecia areata patients that lesional scalp punch biopsies and peripheral blood were collected. V gave up 3 bases and J gave up 7 bases, with 7 bases separating them. This CDR3 region has 13 residues. Looked up from germline, CDR1 is MNHEY and CDR2 is SMNVEV (reference sequence). TCR sequencing used cDNA made by reverse transcription of extracted RNA. Profiling relied on immunoSEQ multiplex PCR, and the TCRdb table lists in-frame clones only, not all of them. The sample contains roughly 140,000 clones, 45% to 60% of which appear only once. This chain joins TRBV27 and TRBJ1-6; tentatively, D is TRBD1 (5 bases). Sequencing was performed on CD8+ T cells sorted from blood, taken at week 0. The clonotype originates from a human donor with alopecia areata. The CDR3 coding sequence is TGTGCCAGCAGTTTGGGGCCAAATTCACCCCTCCACTTT. Translated, it gives CASSLGPNSPLHF.